A selection of T cell receptor beta chains follows, all from one sample in a study of CD8+ T cells in alopecia areata. Repertoires were generated with immunoSEQ multiplex PCR, while TCRdb's copy carries only in-frame clones and drops some. Seen here are 120,000 to 150,000 clones, approximately 87% observed once, and the top ten hold over 13%. The sample consisted of CD8+ T cells sorted from blood, taken at week 0. The source of these receptors is a human donor with alopecia areata. CDR3s include the opening cysteine and the closing phenylalanine or tryptophan.

13 | TRBV27 | CASRGQGRYEQYF
16 | TRBV14 | CASSQDRLDRLLEQYF
15 | TRBV19 | CASSQDRGLDNEQFF
13 | TRBV29-1 | CSVVGSSYNEQFF
17 | TRBV11-2 | CASSLQKTGGKDQPQHF
14 | TRBV29-1 | CSVDVGHLSYEQYF
13 | TRBV4-2 | CASSQDVSGGQFF
15 | TRBV29-1 | CSVDAGRASVNEQFF
15 | TRBV7-9 | CASSLSRTSVVEQYF
13 | TRBV19 | CASSAGQAYEQYF
11 | TRBV4-2 | CASRGGTEQFF
18 | TRBV27 | CASSPVDRVGERDYEQYF
14 | TRBV27 | CASSLMWGEETQYF
16 | TRBV7-2 | CASSLGLAGGIHEQYF
16 | TRBV4-1 | CASSLGEDFVYNEQFF
15 | TRBV11-2 | CASSLGTGGGYEQFF
17 | TRBV11-2 | CASSLEPPGLAPDTQYF
17 | TRBV9 | CASSVPLERERTGELFF
12 | TRBV30 | CAWTAGTYEQYF
15 | TRBV7-9 | CASSVPLRSGNTIYF
12 | TRBV5-1 | CASSLGAGEQYF
15 | TRBV7-9 | CASSALAGDPYEQYF
12 | TRBV5-4 | CASSPTGTEAFF
12 | TRBV29-1 | CSVRDSPHEQFF
12 | TRBV25-1 | CASSEGYQPQHF
14 | TRBV29-1 | CSVDSAASNYGYTF
15 | TRBV5-1 | CASSFEPGQAYEQYF
14 | TRBV29-1 | CSVAGGTKNTEAFF
11 | TRBV29-1 | CSVQENTEAFF
15 | TRBV27 | CASSDRTGATDTQYF
15 | TRBV9 | CASSVEYSASYEQYF
16 | TRBV14 | CASSHRRGLGYNEQFF
16 | TRBV7-2 | CASSHSGAGGSYEQYF
16 | TRBV9 | CASSVPGLGLSEKLFF
14 | TRBV6-5 | CASSEFPNTDTQYF
14 | TRBV27 | CASSTSRQGNEQFF
14 | TRBV29-1 | CSVERGANTGELFF